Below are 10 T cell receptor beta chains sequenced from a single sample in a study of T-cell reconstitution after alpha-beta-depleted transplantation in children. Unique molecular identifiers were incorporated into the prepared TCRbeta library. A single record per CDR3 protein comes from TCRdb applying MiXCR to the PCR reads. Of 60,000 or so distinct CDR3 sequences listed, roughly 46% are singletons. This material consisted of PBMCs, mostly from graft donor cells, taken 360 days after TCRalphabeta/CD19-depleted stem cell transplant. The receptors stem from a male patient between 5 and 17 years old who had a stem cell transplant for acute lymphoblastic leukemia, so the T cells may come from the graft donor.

The CDR3, as DNA: TGTGCCAGCAGCTTGTGGGACAGGGAACAAGAGACCCAGTACTTC. This codes for CASSLWDREQETQYF. The chain employs TRBV7-9 and TRBJ2-5, with TRBD1 identical over 9 bases. This CDR3 spans 15 amino acids. V lost 3 bases, J lost 2 bases, and 4 bases stayed unmatched. The germline gives CDR1 SEHNR, CDR2 FQNEAQ (reference sequence).

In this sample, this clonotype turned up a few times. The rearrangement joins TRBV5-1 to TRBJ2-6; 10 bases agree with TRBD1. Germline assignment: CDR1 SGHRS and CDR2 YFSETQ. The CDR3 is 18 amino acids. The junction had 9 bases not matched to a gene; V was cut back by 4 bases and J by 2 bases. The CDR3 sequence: CASSPWDRGGTGANVLTF. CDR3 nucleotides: TGCGCCAGCAGCCCGTGGGACAGGGGTGGAACTGGGGCCAACGTCCTGACTTTC.

CDR3 in amino acids: CASSFPGQGRSEKLFF. The CDR3 DNA is TGTGCCAGCAGCTTCCCTGGGCAGGGTAGGAGTGAAAAACTGTTTTTT. The genes are TRBV11-2 and TRBJ1-4; the D gene is possibly TRBD1 (5 bases). Germline loops: CDR1 SGHAT, CDR2 FQNNGV. The V and J ends lost 3 bases and 7 bases respectively, with 18 bases between them. This CDR3 is built from 16 residues.

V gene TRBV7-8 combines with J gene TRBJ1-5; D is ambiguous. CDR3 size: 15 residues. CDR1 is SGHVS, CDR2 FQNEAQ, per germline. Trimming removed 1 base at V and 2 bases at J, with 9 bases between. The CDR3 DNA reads TGTGCCAGCAGCTTAGTTGCAGCCGGCAATCAGCCCCAGCATTTT. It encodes CASSLVAAGNQPQHF.

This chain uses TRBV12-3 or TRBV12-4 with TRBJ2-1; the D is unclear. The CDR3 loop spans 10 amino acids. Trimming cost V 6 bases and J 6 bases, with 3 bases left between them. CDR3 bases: TGTGCCAGCAGAGGCAATGAGCAGTTCTTC. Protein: CASRGNEQFF.

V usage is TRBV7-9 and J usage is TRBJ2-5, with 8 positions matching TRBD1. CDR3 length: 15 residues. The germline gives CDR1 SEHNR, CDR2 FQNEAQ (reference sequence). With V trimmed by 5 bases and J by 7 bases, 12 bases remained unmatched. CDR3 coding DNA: TGTGCCAGCAGCGGAGGTCAGGGGGCGCGAGGGACCCAGTACTTC. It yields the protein CASSGGQGARGTQYF.

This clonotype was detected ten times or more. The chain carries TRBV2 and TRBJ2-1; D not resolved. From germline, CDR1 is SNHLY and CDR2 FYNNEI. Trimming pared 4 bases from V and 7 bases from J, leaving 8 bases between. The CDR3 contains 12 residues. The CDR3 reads CASSGARNEQFF. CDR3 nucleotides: TGTGCCAGCAGTGGAGCCAGGAATGAGCAGTTCTTC.

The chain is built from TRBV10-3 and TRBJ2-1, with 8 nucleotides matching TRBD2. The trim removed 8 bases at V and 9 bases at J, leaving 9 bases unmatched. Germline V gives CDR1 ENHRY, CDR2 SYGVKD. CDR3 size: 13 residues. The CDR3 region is CAIEREGIGEQFF. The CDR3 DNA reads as TGTGCCATCGAACGGGAGGGCATCGGTGAGCAGTTCTTC.

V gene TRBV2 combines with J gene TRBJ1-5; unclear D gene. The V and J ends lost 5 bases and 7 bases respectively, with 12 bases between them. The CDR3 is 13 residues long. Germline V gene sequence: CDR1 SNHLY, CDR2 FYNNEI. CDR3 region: CASSPIAQQPQHF. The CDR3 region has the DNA TGTGCCAGCAGTCCTATCGCGCAGCAGCCCCAGCATTTT. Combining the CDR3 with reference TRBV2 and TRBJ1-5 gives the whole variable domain EPEVTQTPSHQVTQMGQEVILRCVPISNHLYFYWYRQILGQKVEFLVSFYNNEISEKSEIFDDQFSVERPDGSNFTLKIRSTKLEDSAMYFCASSPIAQQPQHFGDGTRLSIL.

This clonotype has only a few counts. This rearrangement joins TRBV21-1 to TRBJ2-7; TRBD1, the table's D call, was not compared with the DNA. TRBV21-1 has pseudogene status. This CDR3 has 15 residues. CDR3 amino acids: CASSKLCRGLYEQYF. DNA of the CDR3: TGTGCCAGCAGCAAGCTCTGCCGGGGGCTGTACGAGCAGTACTTC.